The entry below gives a single T cell receptor (beta chain) sequence along with its context. The antigen is undetermined. This sample stems from a study of blood T cells in healthy people across ages. Notes on the study in general: Higher diversity and more naive CD4+ cells were features of long-lived donors, compared to aged donors. A roughly linear age-dependent decrease characterized TCR beta diversity per million T cells.

A sample-barcoded 5' primer and a J-beta primer mix were used in a second PCR of roughly 7 to 12 cycles. TCRdb passed the 5' RACE reads through MiXCR, listing each CDR3 protein once. This table has roughly 700,000 distinct CDR3 sequences, roughly 30% appearing once. CDR1 and CDR2 from the germline V gene are SNHLY and FYNNEI. The CDR3 is 14 residues long. Trimming shortened V by 7 bases and J by 5 bases, and 17 bases separated the two germline ends. The sample consisted of blood. The rearrangement uses TRBV2 and TRBJ2-5; D may be TRBD1 (5 bases). This clonotype was obtained from a woman of 80 years or more in good health. CDR3 coding DNA: TGTGCCAGCACCCAAGGGGTTTTTTGGGAGACCCAGTACTTC. Protein sequence: CASTQGVFWETQYF.